Following are 20 T cell receptor beta chains from one sample sequenced in a study of cytomegalovirus exposure and HLA in healthy donors. The PCR made use of 60 Vbeta and 13 Jbeta primers. Only in-frame clones appear in the TCRdb table, and some are missing; sequencing was by immunoSEQ multiplex PCR. The sample shows 120,000 or so clones, 70% to 80% of them seen only once. Sequencing was performed on PBMCs. The origin of the receptors is a woman aged 45-60 years in good health and CMV-seropositive.

Of note for this clone: This clone may be a read error of a much larger clone one base away. The same CDR3 is also encoded by other DNA sequences in this sample. V is TRBV9 and J is TRBJ1-1; tentatively, D is TRBD1 (5 bases). The CDR3 has 13 residues. Trimming cost V 2 bases and J 1 base, with 6 bases left between them. Germline V gives CDR1 SGDLS, CDR2 YYNGEE. CDR3 DNA sequence: TGTGCCAGCAGCGTGACAGCGAACACTGAAGCTTTCTTT. It specifies CASSVTANTEAFF.

V gene TRBV2 combines with J gene TRBJ2-7; 10 bases agree with TRBD2. The CDR3 contains 14 residues. The V gene's germline CDR1 is SNHLY and CDR2 FYNNEI. V lost 5 bases and J lost 0; bases outside the gene matches: 1. The DNA for the CDR3 is TGTGCCAGCAGTCCTAGCGGGGGCTCCTACGAGCAGTACTTC. Protein: CASSPSGGSYEQYF.

The chain recombines TRBV4-2 with TRBJ1-5, with 7 bases identical to TRBD1. J lost 2 bases, V lost 5 bases, and 6 bases had no gene match. CDR1 is LGHNA, CDR2 YNFKEQ, per germline. The CDR3 covers 15 residues. The CDR3 protein is CASSLGDRGNQPQHF. The CDR3 DNA is TGTGCCAGCAGCTTGGGCGACAGGGGCAATCAGCCCCAGCATTTT.

The chain recombines TRBV14 with TRBJ2-3; D possibly corresponds to TRBD2 (5 bases). V gave up 3 bases and J gave up 0 bases, with 19 bases separating them. CDR1 SGHDN and CDR2 FVKESK come from the germline V gene. There are 18 residues in the CDR3. CDR3 sequence reads: CASSQSLGTGSSTDTQYF. DNA for the CDR3: TGTGCCAGCAGCCAGAGTCTCGGCACGGGGTCTAGCACAGATACGCAGTATTTT.

CDR3 region: CASSGVDTQYF. In DNA form, the CDR3 reads TGTGCCAGCAGCGGAGTAGATACGCAGTATTTT. This rearrangement joins TRBV2 to TRBJ2-3; D remains unclear. V gave up 6 bases and J gave up 5 bases, with 6 bases separating them. CDR3 size: 11 residues. Germline V gives CDR1 SNHLY, CDR2 FYNNEI.

This clone was recorded once. The genes are TRBV7-3 and TRBJ2-3; possible D gene TRBD1, 5 bases. Between the trimmed V and J ends, which lost 5 bases and 3 bases, there was a span of 9 bases. The CDR3 is made up of 13 amino acids. Germline V CDR1 and CDR2: SGHTA, FQGTGA. The CDR3 DNA sequence: TGTGCCAGCAGCACCCGACAGACAGATACGCAGTATTTT. It yields the protein CASSTRQTDTQYF.

This clone was seen only a few times. The chain recombines TRBV7-2 with TRBJ2-3; no clear D. V was cut by 6 bases and J by 0 bases, with 10 bases left in between. Germline CDR1 reads SGHTA; CDR2 reads FQGNSA. CDR3 length: 14 amino acids. The CDR3 nucleotides are TGTGCCAGCAGACATGGTGCTAGCACAGATACGCAGTATTTT. As protein: CASRHGASTDTQYF.

The V call is TRBV30, the J call TRBJ2-7; 8 bases line up with TRBD1. Germline CDR1 is GTSNPN and CDR2 is SVGIG (reference sequence). The CDR3 loop spans 15 amino acids. Unmatched junction bases numbered 17, after V lost 1 base and J lost 12 bases. The CDR3 DNA follows: TGTGCCTGGAGTGCCACGGGCAGGGGGCTGATTAAGTGGTACTTC. This encodes CAWSATGRGLIKWYF.

This chain uses TRBV7-8 with TRBJ2-4; D is ambiguous. The V gene's germline CDR1 is SGHVS and CDR2 FQNEAQ. Trimming pared 1 base from V and 0 bases from J, leaving 10 bases between. CDR3 length: 16 residues. CDR3 protein: CASSLGSLVAKNIQYF. CDR3 bases: TGTGCCAGCAGCTTAGGGAGCCTAGTAGCCAAAAACATTCAGTACTTC.

The V and J genes are TRBV19 and TRBJ1-4; D gene uncertain. The CDR3 runs 14 residues. With 3 bases removed from V and 3 bases from J, the gap between germline ends came to 8 bases. Germline V gene data show CDR1 as LNHDA and CDR2 as SQIVND (reference sequence). The CDR3 region is CASSIPFPNEKLFF. The CDR3, as DNA: TGTGCCAGTAGTATTCCGTTTCCTAATGAAAAACTGTTTTTT.

This clone was detected only a few times. The rearrangement joins TRBV7-8 to TRBJ2-1, with 9 bases aligning to TRBD2. The V segment lost 4 bases and the J segment 4 bases; nucleotides outside the gene matches: 8. Germline V gene sequence: CDR1 SGHVS, CDR2 FQNEAQ. This CDR3 region has 16 residues. The CDR3 DNA is TGTGCCAGCAGCTGGGTTAGCGGGAGTAGGTACAATGAGCAGTTCTTC. Protein product: CASSWVSGSRYNEQFF. Supplemented by reference TRBV7-8 and TRBJ2-1, the full variable domain reads GAGVSQSPRYKVAKRGQDVALRCDPISGHVSLFWYQQALGQGPEFLTYFQNEAQLDKSGLPSDRFFAERPEGSVSTLKIQRTQQEDSAVYLCASSWVSGSRYNEQFFGPGTRLTVL.

This clone was seen once. V is TRBV30 and J is TRBJ1-6, with D maybe TRBD1 (6 bases). From germline, CDR1 is GTSNPN and CDR2 SVGIG (reference sequence). The V gene lost 5 bases and the J gene lost 2 bases, with 10 bases spanning the gap. The CDR3 runs 14 residues. Here the CDR3 DNA reads TGTGCCTGGCAACAGGGAACCTATAATTCACCCCTCCACTTT. Its translation is CAWQQGTYNSPLHF.

This chain uses TRBV4-2 with TRBJ2-7, with a weak D call TRBD2 (7 bases). The CDR3 extends over 15 amino acids. Trimming removed 5 bases at V and 3 bases at J, with 17 bases between. Germline V gene sequence: CDR1 LGHNA, CDR2 YNFKEQ. The CDR3 region has the DNA TGTGCCAGCAGCAAAGGGGGGGTATTGGACTACGAGCAGTACTTC. This sequence encodes CASSKGGVLDYEQYF.

This clone was detected only once. The chain combines TRBV7-2 with TRBJ2-5; the match to TRBD2 covers 7 bases. Germline V gives CDR1 SGHTA, CDR2 FQGNSA. The trim removed 7 bases at V and 9 bases at J, leaving 8 bases unmatched. The CDR3 runs to 12 residues. CDR3 region: CASTERGSSQYF. In DNA, the CDR3 is TGTGCCAGCACCGAGCGGGGTTCGTCCCAGTACTTC.

The chain joins TRBV15 to TRBJ1-2; D perhaps matches TRBD1 (5 bases). Trimming removed 2 bases at V and 1 base at J, with 8 bases between. Germline CDR1 is LNHNV and CDR2 is YYDKDF (reference sequence). The CDR3 totals 14 residues. The CDR3 sequence: CATSRTTDNYGYTF. CDR3 bases: TGTGCCACCAGCAGAACGACAGATAACTATGGCTACACCTTC.

The chain links TRBV14 to TRBJ2-5; 12 bases fit TRBD2. Trimming cost V 4 bases and J 0 bases; bases outside gene matches: 3. Germline V gene data show CDR1 as SGHDN and CDR2 as FVKESK. The CDR3 loop spans 16 amino acids. Here the CDR3 reads CASSRLAGDHQETQYF. The CDR3 coding sequence is TGTGCCAGCAGCCGACTAGCGGGGGACCACCAAGAGACCCAGTACTTC.

The chain is built from TRBV7-9 and TRBJ2-1; 12 bases fit TRBD2. V lost 5 bases and J lost 0; bases outside the gene matches: 5. This CDR3 spans 17 amino acids. CDR1 is SEHNR and CDR2 is FQNEAQ in the germline V gene (reference sequence). The CDR3 here is CASSSGLAGTSYNEQFF. The CDR3, as DNA: TGTGCCAGCAGCAGTGGACTAGCGGGAACCTCCTACAATGAGCAGTTCTTC.

CDR3 in amino acids: CASSPGTSWPTGELFF. In nucleotides, the CDR3 is TGCGCCAGCAGCCCCGGGACTAGCTGGCCCACCGGGGAGCTGTTTTTT. The rearrangement joins TRBV5-1 to TRBJ2-2; 9 bases agree with TRBD2. This CDR3 contains 16 residues. J lost 4 bases, V lost 4 bases, and 8 bases had no gene match. Per the germline V gene, CDR1 is SGHRS and CDR2 is YFSETQ.

The rearrangement links TRBV4-1 to TRBJ1-1, with a tentative D call TRBD1 (5 bases). The CDR3 consists of 15 residues. The V gene's germline CDR1 is MGHRA and CDR2 YSYEKL. Trimming stripped 4 bases from V and 5 bases from J, with 17 bases between. The CDR3 loop is CASSPVGQGETEAFF. The CDR3 bases are TGCGCCAGCAGCCCGGTCGGACAAGGGGAAACTGAAGCTTTCTTT.

The CDR3 region is CASSWATSPAGKFSYEQYF. Written as DNA, the CDR3 is TGTGCCAGCAGCTGGGCGACCTCCCCGGCAGGGAAGTTTTCCTACGAGCAGTACTTC. The J gene is TRBJ2-7, the V gene TRBV7-9; TRBD1 is a possible D gene (5 bases). V was cut by 4 bases and J by 1 base, with 26 bases left in between. The CDR3 consists of 19 residues. In germline, CDR1 is SEHNR, CDR2 FQNEAQ (reference sequence).